This TCR beta chain was identified during a study of cytomegalovirus exposure and HLA in healthy donors. Primers for the PCR totalled 60 Vbeta and 13 Jbeta. Sequencing used immunoSEQ multiplex PCR; TCRdb keeps in-frame clones, though not all of them. The sample table includes some 75,000 clones. Germline V CDR1 and CDR2: GTSNPN, SVGIG (reference sequence). This CDR3 region has 13 residues. V shed 5 bases and J 4 bases; nucleotides not matched to a gene: 7. This chain uses TRBV30 with TRBJ2-5, with 7 positions matching TRBD2. This sequence originates from a boy aged 5 to 17 in good health and CMV-seronegative. The sample taken for sequencing was PBMCs. The CDR3: CAWGQGGAETQYF. CDR3 sequence (DNA): TGTGCCTGGGGGCAGGGAGGGGCAGAGACCCAGTACTTC.